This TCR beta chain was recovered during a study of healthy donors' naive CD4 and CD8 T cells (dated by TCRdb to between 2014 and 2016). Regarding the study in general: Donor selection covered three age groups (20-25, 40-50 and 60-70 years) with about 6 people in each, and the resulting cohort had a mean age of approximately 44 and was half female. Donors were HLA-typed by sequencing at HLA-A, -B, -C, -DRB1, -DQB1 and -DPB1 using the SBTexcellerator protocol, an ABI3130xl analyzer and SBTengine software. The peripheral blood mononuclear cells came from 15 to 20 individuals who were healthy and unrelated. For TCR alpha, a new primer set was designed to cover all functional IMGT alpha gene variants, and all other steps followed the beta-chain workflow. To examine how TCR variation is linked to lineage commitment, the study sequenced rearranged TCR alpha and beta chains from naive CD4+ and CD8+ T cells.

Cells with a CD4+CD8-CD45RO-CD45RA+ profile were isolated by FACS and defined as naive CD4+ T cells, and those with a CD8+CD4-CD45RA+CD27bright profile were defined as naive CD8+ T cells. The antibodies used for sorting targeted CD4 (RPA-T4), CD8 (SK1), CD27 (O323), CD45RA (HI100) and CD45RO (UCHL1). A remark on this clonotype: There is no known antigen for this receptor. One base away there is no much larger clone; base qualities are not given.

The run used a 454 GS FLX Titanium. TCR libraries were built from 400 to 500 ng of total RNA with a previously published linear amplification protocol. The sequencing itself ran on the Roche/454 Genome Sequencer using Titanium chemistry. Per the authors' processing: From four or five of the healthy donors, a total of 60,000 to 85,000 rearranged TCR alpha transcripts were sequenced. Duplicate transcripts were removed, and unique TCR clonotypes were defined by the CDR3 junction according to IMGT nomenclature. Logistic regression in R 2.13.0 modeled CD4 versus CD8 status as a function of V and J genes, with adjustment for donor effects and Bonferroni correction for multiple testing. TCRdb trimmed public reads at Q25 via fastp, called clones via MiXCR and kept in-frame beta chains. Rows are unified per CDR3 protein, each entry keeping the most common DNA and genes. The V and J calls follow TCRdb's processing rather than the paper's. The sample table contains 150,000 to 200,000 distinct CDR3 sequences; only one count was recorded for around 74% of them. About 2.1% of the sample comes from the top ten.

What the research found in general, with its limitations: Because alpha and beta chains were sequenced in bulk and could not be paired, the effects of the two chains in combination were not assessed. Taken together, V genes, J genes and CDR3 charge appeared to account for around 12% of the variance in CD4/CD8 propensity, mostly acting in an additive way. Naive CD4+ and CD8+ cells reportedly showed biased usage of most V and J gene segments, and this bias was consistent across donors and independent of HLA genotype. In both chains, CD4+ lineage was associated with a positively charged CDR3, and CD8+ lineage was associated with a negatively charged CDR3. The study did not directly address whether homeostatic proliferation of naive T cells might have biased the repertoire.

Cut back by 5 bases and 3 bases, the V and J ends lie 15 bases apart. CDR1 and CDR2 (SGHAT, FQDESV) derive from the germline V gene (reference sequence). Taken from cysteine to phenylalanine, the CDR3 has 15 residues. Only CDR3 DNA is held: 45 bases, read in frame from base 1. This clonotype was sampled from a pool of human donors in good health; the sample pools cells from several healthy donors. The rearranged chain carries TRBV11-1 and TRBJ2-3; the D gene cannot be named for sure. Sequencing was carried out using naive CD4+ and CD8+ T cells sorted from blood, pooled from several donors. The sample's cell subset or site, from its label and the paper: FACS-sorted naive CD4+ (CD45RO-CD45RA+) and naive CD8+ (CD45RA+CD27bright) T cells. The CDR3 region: CASSPTWAQTDTQYF. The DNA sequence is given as TGTGCCAGCAGCCCGACATGGGCCCAGACAGATACGCAGTATTTT.